This TCR beta chain derives from a study of identical twins. Study findings and constraints: Abundant beta clonotypes from cord blood had fewer insertions, unlike memory repertoires, which showed none.

The CDR3 covers 11 residues. With 7 bases removed from V and 6 bases from J, the gap between germline ends came to 8 bases. CDR1 ENHRY and CDR2 SYGVKD come from the germline V gene. This clonotype was detected ten times or more. Its antigen is unidentified. The authors used template switching to add a universal primer site and gave cDNA unique molecular identifiers. TCRdb analysed the 5' RACE reads with MiXCR anew, one entry per CDR3 protein. The data hold some 560,000 distinct CDR3 sequences, with just under 10% observed a single time. The same data also contributed to another study, on yellow fever vaccine responses in identical twins.

This chain links TRBV10-3 with TRBJ2-3; unclear D gene. The sequence was obtained from a woman under 30 in good health. The sequencing sample was made of PBMCs. Here the CDR3 reads CAIIIGDTQYF. DNA of the CDR3: TGTGCCATCATTATCGGGGATACGCAGTATTTT.